Listed below are T cell receptor beta chains from one sample, sequenced in a study of siplizumab effects on memory and regulatory T cells. Assay used: immunoSEQ multiplex PCR; TCRdb lists only in-frame clones, some missing. The repertoire holds around 120,000 clones, with around 94% as singletons. What was sequenced was non-Treg CD4+ T cells sorted from blood. These TCRs come from a human donor in good health. The conserved cysteine and the conserved F or W are not part of the CDR3 here. Fields, in order: J gene, V gene, D gene, CDR3 protein. D genes are given only for firm matches.

J gene: TRBJ1-5; V gene: TRBV4-2; D gene: .; CDR3 protein: ASSQGQYSGQPQH
J gene: TRBJ1-1; V gene: TRBV6-6; D gene: TRBD1; CDR3 protein: ASRTTGLNTEAF
J gene: TRBJ1-2; V gene: TRBV21-1; D gene: .; CDR3 protein: ASSKVAGGYT
J gene: TRBJ2-2; V gene: TRBV2; D gene: TRBD1; CDR3 protein: ASSGGTGWTGELF
J gene: TRBJ2-1; V gene: TRBV4-1; D gene: .; CDR3 protein: ASSQVAAEQF
J gene: TRBJ1-2; V gene: TRBV5-1; D gene: .; CDR3 protein: ASSLDFGYT
J gene: TRBJ1-6; V gene: TRBV2; D gene: .; CDR3 protein: ASRSGDNSPLH
J gene: TRBJ1-2; V gene: TRBV5-1; D gene: .; CDR3 protein: ASSLVDSNYGYT
J gene: TRBJ2-2; V gene: TRBV9; D gene: .; CDR3 protein: ASSIQGTGELF
J gene: TRBJ2-1; V gene: TRBV7-9; D gene: .; CDR3 protein: ASSFFITPEGHNEQF
J gene: TRBJ2-1; V gene: TRBV4-2; D gene: .; CDR3 protein: ASSQDLGGSYNEQF
J gene: TRBJ1-5; V gene: TRBV2; D gene: .; CDR3 protein: ASSVTKQPQH
J gene: TRBJ2-1; V gene: TRBV6-6; D gene: .; CDR3 protein: ASRPGGLGDNEQF
J gene: TRBJ2-5; V gene: TRBV5-1; D gene: TRBD2; CDR3 protein: ASSSGTSGEETQY
J gene: TRBJ1-3; V gene: TRBV30; D gene: .; CDR3 protein: AWMPLAFSGNTIY
J gene: TRBJ1-2; V gene: TRBV5-1; D gene: TRBD1; CDR3 protein: ASSLAAGGTYGYT
J gene: TRBJ2-3; V gene: TRBV5-1; D gene: TRBD2; CDR3 protein: ASSFWTSGGAVDTQY
J gene: TRBJ2-4; V gene: TRBV4-1; D gene: TRBD1; CDR3 protein: ASSHARDRNIQY
J gene: TRBJ2-5; V gene: TRBV19; D gene: TRBD2; CDR3 protein: ASRPTSGGARETQY
J gene: TRBJ2-3; V gene: TRBV10-3; D gene: .; CDR3 protein: AISEWGSETDTQY
J gene: TRBJ2-1; V gene: TRBV9; D gene: .; CDR3 protein: ASSPLVNSYNEQF
J gene: TRBJ2-7; V gene: TRBV5-6; D gene: TRBD1; CDR3 protein: ASSLYAGTGENYEQY
J gene: TRBJ2-3; V gene: TRBV2; D gene: .; CDR3 protein: ASSAIRAISRDTQY
J gene: TRBJ2-1; V gene: TRBV19; D gene: TRBD2; CDR3 protein: ASSIFPGGSSYNEQF
J gene: TRBJ1-1; V gene: TRBV7-9; D gene: .; CDR3 protein: ASSLDRQNTEAF
J gene: TRBJ2-1; V gene: TRBV10-2; D gene: .; CDR3 protein: ASKEGYGEQF
J gene: TRBJ1-5; V gene: TRBV6-5; D gene: TRBD1; CDR3 protein: ASNDRVGSNQPQH
J gene: TRBJ1-3; V gene: TRBV6-5; D gene: TRBD1; CDR3 protein: ASSYSRGLGRNTIY
J gene: TRBJ1-4; V gene: TRBV7-3; D gene: .; CDR3 protein: ASSRSNEKLF
J gene: TRBJ2-2; V gene: TRBV6-6; D gene: .; CDR3 protein: ASSVPGLETGELF
J gene: TRBJ2-4; V gene: TRBV10-3; D gene: .; CDR3 protein: AISESKGTSIQNIQY
J gene: TRBJ2-1; V gene: TRBV6-6; D gene: TRBD2; CDR3 protein: ASSEGLAGARQF
J gene: TRBJ1-4; V gene: TRBV7-9; D gene: TRBD1; CDR3 protein: ASSYLQGAVEKLF
J gene: TRBJ1-1; V gene: TRBV16; D gene: .; CDR3 protein: ASSLQLQGTEAF
J gene: TRBJ1-2; V gene: TRBV7-2; D gene: .; CDR3 protein: ASSLNNYGYT
J gene: TRBJ1-5; V gene: TRBV5-4; D gene: .; CDR3 protein: ASSLDEGMPQH
J gene: TRBJ1-1; V gene: TRBV5-6; D gene: TRBD1; CDR3 protein: ASSKQGVDTEAF
J gene: TRBJ2-1; V gene: TRBV15; D gene: .; CDR3 protein: ATSRRGEGDEQF
J gene: TRBJ1-1; V gene: TRBV14; D gene: .; CDR3 protein: ASRLGRTNTEAF
J gene: TRBJ1-6; V gene: TRBV6-6; D gene: .; CDR3 protein: ASSSYGPPNSPLH
J gene: TRBJ2-5; V gene: TRBV18; D gene: .; CDR3 protein: ASSPISPMETQY
J gene: TRBJ2-7; V gene: TRBV2; D gene: .; CDR3 protein: ASSEAGLASYEQY